This TCR beta chain was identified in a study of blood T cell repertoires in COVID-19. Profiling relied on immunoSEQ multiplex PCR, and the TCRdb table lists in-frame clones only, not all of them. In the table there are about 200,000 clones, 75% to 90% of which are singletons. Participant ages covered roughly 18 to 89 years across about 25 US areas. Participant-given clinical history determined each cohort assignment. This receptor was taken from a woman in her 30s who had been exposed to COVID-19. Sequencing used PBMCs or T cells enriched from blood (not recorded which).

The CDR3 DNA follows: TGTGCCAGCAGCTTAGGACAGTCCCTTGAGCAGTTCTTC. This gives the protein CASSLGQSLEQFF. The rearrangement uses TRBV7-9 and TRBJ2-1, with D maybe TRBD1 (5 bases). Germline V gene lookup returns CDR1 SEHNR and CDR2 FQNEAQ (reference sequence). CDR3 length: 13 residues. Trimming stripped 1 base from V and 9 bases from J, with 10 bases between.